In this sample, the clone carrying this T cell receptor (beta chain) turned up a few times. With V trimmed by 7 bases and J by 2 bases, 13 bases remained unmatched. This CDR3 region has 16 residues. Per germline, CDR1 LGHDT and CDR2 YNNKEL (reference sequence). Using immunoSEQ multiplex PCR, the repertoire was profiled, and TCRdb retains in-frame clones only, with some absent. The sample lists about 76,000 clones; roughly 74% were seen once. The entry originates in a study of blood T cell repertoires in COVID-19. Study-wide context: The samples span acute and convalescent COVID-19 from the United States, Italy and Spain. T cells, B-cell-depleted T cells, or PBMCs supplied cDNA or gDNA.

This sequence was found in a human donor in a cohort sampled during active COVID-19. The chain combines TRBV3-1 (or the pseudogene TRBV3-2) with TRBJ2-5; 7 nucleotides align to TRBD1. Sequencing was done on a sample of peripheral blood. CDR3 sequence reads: CASTRGGRQDQETQYF. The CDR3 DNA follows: TGTGCCAGCACCCGAGGGGGCAGGCAGGATCAAGAGACCCAGTACTTC.